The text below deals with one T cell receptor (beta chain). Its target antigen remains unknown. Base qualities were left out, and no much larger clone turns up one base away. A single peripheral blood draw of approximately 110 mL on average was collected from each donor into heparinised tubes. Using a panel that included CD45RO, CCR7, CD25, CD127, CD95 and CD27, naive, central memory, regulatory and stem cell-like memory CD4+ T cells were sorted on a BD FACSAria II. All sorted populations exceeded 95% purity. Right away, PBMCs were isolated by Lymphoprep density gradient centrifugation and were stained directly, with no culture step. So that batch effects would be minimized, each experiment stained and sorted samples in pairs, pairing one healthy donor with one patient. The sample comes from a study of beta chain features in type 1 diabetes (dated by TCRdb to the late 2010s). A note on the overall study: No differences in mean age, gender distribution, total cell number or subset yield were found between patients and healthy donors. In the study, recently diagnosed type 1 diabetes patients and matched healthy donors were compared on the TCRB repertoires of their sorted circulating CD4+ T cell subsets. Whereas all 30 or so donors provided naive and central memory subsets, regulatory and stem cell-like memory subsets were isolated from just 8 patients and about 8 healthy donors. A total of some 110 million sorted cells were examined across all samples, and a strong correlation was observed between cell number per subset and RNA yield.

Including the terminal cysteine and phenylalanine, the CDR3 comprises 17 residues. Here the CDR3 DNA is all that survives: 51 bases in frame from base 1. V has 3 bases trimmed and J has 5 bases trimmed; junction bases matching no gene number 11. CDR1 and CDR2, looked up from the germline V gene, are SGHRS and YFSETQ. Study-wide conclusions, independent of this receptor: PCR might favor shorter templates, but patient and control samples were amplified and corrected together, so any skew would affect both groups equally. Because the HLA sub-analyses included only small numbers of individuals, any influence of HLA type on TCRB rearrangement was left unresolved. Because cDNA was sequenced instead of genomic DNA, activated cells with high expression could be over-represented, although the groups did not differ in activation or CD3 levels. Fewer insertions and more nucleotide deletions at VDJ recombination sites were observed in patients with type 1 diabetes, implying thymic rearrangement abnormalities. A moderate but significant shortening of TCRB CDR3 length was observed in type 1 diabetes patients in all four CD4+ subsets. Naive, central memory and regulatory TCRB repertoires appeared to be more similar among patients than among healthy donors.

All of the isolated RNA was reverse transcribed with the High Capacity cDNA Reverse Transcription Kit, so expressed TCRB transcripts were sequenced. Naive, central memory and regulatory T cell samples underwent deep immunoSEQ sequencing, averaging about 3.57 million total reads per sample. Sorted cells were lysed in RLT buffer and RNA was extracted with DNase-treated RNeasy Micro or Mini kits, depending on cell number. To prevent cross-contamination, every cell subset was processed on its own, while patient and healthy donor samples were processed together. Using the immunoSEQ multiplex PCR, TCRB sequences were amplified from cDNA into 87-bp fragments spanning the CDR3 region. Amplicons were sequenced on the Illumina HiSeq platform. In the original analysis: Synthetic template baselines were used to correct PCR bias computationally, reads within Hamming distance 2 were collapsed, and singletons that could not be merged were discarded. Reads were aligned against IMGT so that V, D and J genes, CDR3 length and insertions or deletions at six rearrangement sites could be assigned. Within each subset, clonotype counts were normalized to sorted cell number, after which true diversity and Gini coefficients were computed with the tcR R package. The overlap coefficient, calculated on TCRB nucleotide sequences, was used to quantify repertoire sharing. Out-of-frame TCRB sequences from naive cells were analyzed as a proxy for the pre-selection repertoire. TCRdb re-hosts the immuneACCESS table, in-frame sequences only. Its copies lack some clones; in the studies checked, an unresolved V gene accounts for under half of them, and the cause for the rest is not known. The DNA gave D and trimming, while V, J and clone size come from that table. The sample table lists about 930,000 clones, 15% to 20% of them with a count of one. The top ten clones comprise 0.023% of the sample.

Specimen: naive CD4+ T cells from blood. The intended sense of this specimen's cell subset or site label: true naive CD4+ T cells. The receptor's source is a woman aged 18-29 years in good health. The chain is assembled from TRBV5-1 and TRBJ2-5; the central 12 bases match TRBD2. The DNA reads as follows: TGCGCCAGCAGCTGGCTAGCGGGAGGGATCGGAGGGGAGACCCAGTACTTC. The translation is CASSWLAGGIGGETQYF.